One sample yielded the 2 T cell receptor beta chains listed below, sequenced in a study of T cell responses to AZD1222 COVID-19 vaccine. Profiling relied on immunoSEQ multiplex PCR, and the TCRdb table lists in-frame clones only, not all of them. The data contain 120,000 or so clones, 90% of them singletons. Sequences were derived from peripheral blood, sampled on day 0 of AZD1222 vaccination. These receptors all come from an adult in good health.

The gene calls are TRBV7-9 and TRBJ2-5; D may be TRBD1 or TRBD2 (5 bases each). In germline, CDR1 is SEHNR, CDR2 FQNEAQ (reference sequence). This CDR3 has 19 residues. V lost 1 base, J lost 2 bases, and 23 bases lay in between. This CDR3 reads CASSLDGVQGPSRQETQYF. The CDR3 DNA reads TGTGCCAGCAGCTTAGACGGGGTGCAGGGACCGAGCCGACAAGAGACCCAGTACTTC.

The chain uses TRBV7-9 and TRBJ2-1; 9 bases line up with TRBD1. V was clipped by 5 bases and J by 5 bases; unmatched bases: 10. The CDR3 spans 16 residues. Germline assignment: CDR1 SEHNR and CDR2 FQNEAQ (reference sequence). CDR3 region: CASSPRLWTGDNEQFF. The CDR3 DNA reads TGTGCCAGCAGCCCCCGCCTATGGACAGGGGACAATGAGCAGTTCTTC.